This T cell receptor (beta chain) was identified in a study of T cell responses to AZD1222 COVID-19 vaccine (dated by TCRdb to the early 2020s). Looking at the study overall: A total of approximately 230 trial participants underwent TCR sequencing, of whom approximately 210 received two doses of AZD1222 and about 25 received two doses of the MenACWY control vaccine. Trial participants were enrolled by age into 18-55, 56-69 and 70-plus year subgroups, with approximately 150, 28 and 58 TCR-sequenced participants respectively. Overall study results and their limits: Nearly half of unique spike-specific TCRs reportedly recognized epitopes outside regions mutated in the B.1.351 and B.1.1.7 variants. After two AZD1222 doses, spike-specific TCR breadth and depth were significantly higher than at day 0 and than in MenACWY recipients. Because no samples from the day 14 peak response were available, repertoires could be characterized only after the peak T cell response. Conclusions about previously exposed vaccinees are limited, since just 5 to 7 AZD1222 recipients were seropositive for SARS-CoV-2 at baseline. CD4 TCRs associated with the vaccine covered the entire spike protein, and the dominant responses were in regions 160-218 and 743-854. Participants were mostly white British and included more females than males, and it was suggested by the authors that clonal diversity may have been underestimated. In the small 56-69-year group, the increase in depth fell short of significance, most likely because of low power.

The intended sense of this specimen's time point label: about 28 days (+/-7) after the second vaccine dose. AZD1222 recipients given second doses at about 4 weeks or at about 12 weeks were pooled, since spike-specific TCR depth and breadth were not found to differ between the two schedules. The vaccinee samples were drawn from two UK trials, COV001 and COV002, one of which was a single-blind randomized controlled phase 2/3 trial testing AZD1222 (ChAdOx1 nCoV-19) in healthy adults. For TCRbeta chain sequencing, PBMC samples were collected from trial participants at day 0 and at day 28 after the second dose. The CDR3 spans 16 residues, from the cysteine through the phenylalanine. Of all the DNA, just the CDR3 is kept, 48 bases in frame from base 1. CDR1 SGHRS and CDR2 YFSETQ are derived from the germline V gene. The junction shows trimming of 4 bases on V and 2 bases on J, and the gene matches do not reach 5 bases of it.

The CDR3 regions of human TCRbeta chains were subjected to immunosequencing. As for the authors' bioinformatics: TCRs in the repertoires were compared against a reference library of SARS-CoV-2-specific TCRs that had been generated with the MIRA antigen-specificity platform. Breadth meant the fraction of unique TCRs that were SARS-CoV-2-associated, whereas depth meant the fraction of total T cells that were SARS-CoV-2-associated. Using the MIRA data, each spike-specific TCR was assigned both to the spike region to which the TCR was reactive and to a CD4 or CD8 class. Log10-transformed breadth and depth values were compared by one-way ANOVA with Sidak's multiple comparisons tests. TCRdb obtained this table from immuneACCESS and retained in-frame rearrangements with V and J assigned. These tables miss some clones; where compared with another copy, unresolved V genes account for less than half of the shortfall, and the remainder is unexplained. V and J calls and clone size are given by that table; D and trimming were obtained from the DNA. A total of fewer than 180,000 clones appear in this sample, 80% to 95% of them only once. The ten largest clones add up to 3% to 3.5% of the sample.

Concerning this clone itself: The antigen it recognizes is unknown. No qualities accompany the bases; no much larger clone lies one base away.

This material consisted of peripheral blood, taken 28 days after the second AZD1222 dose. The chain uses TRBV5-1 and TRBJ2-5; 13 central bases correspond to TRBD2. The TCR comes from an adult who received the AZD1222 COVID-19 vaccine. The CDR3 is CASSPGTSGVQETQYF. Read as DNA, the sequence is TGCGCCAGCAGCCCCGGGACTAGCGGGGTTCAAGAGACCCAGTACTTC.